The 9 T cell receptor beta chains below come from one sample, sequenced in a study of blood T cells in healthy people across ages. A second 7 to 11 cycle PCR used barcoded and J-beta primers. TCRdb reprocessed the 5' RACE reads via MiXCR and lists one record per CDR3 protein. The data show some 700,000 distinct CDR3 sequences, around 40% seen once. The sample comprised blood. The receptors come from a woman aged 60-75 years in good health.

This clonotype has only a few counts. This chain uses TRBV21-1 with TRBJ2-1; the table's D call, TRBD1, was not checked against the DNA. TRBV21-1 is shown as a pseudogene. The CDR3 consists of 16 residues. CDR3 DNA: TGTGCCAGCAGCACGGCGTGGGACAGGGGAATCAATGAGCAGTTCTTC. It translates to CASSTAWDRGINEQFF.

This clonotype was picked up many times. V is TRBV7-2 and J is TRBJ2-6; the D is unclear. CDR3 size: 15 residues. Germline V CDR1 and CDR2: SGHTA, FQGNSA. V lost 2 bases to trimming and J lost 6 bases, with 11 bases between them. CDR3 residues: CASSLSAIQANVLTF. In nucleotides, the CDR3 is TGTGCCAGCAGCTTAAGTGCTATACAGGCCAACGTCCTGACTTTC.

The genes are TRBV4-3 and TRBJ2-3; D could derive from TRBD1 or TRBD2 (6 bases each). Germline CDR1 LGHNA, CDR2 YSLEER. V was shortened by 3 bases and J by 5 bases, with 9 bases between the two germline ends. CDR3 length equals 13 residues. This chain's CDR3 is CASSHRGQDTQYF. The CDR3 nucleotides are TGCGCCAGCAGCCACCGGGGGCAAGATACGCAGTATTTT.

This clonotype was picked up many times. V gene TRBV12-3 or TRBV12-4 combines with J gene TRBJ2-7; 7 bases are shared with TRBD2. J was trimmed by 0 bases and V by 6 bases; bases with no gene match: 5. The CDR3 runs to 14 residues. The DNA for the CDR3 is TGTGCCAGCAGCCGCGGCGGGGGCTCCTACGAGCAGTACTTC. Amino acids: CASSRGGGSYEQYF.

This clonotype has a handful of counts. The chain uses TRBV24-1 and TRBJ2-1; TRBD2 agrees at 14 bases. The ends lost 9 bases at V and 3 bases at J; junction bases unmatched: 15. There are 19 residues in the CDR3. Looked up from germline, CDR1 is KGHDR and CDR2 is SFDVKD. The CDR3 sequence: CATSIGLAGGAIGYNEQFF. The CDR3 DNA follows: TGTGCCACCTCGATCGGACTAGCGGGAGGTGCAATAGGCTACAATGAGCAGTTCTTC.

In its sample, this clonotype was seen a few times. The V and J genes are TRBV20-1 and TRBJ2-3; the match to TRBD2 covers 14 bases. The V segment lost 3 bases and the J segment 0 bases; nucleotides outside the gene matches: 5. CDR1 is DFQATT and CDR2 is SNEGSKA in the germline V gene (reference sequence). The CDR3 is 17 amino acids. CDR3 nucleotide sequence: TGCAGTGCTAGCGGACTAGCGGGGGGTCATAGCACAGATACGCAGTATTTT. It specifies CSASGLAGGHSTDTQYF.

This clonotype was found a few times. This chain uses TRBV13 with TRBJ2-1; D may be TRBD1 (5 bases). The germline CDR1 and CDR2 sequences are PRHDT and FYEKMQ (reference sequence). This CDR3 is built from 16 residues. Deletions cut 5 bases from V and 2 bases from J, with 16 bases between. The CDR3 sequence is CASSRGATPPYNEQFF. In DNA, the CDR3 is TGTGCCAGCAGCCGTGGGGCCACCCCTCCCTACAATGAGCAGTTCTTC.

This clonotype was detected a few times. The chain uses TRBV27 and TRBJ2-7; 12 nucleotides agree with TRBD2. Germline CDR1 and CDR2: MNHEY and SMNVEV (reference sequence). The CDR3 spans 16 residues. V lost 6 bases and J lost 2; bases outside the gene matches: 8. The CDR3 nucleotides read TGTGCCAGCAGCTCTCCGACTAGCGGGAGCACCTACGAGCAGTACTTC. Amino acid sequence: CASSSPTSGSTYEQYF.

As for this clonotype: Mismatch with germline at one junction end may stem from a read error. V and J are TRBV5-1 and TRBJ2-4; the match to TRBD1 covers 9 bases. The J call may be faulty, since TRBJ2-7 better matches the DNA end. The CDR3 runs to 16 residues. CDR1 and CDR2 (germline): SGHRS, YFSETQ. The CDR3 DNA is TGCGCCAGCAGCTCCGGGACAGGGAATCCCTCCGACGAGCAGTACTTC. Its translation is CASSSGTGNPSDEQYF.